This T cell receptor (beta chain) was identified in a study of T cells in Graves' hyperthyroidism and ophthalmopathy. Study-wide results and caveats: Through a model of 13 V-J features, ophthalmopathy was separated from stable hyperthyroidism.

The CDR3 is 17 amino acids. Deletions cut 9 bases from V and 0 bases from J, with 23 bases between. Per germline, CDR1 LNHDA and CDR2 SQIVND (reference sequence). A remark on this clonotype: The antigen is undetermined.

Amplification of TCR beta CDR3 regions used RNA as the template. A first-round RT-PCR of the TCR CDR3 used the HTBI primer set. Each CDR3 protein is one row after TCRdb ran MiXCR on the multiplex PCR reads. Of 750,000 to 900,000 distinct CDR3 sequences in the sample, roughly 40% are singletons; the top ten hold approximately 10%. The source of this sequence is a man between 18 and 35 years old with Graves' hyperthyroidism. Sequences were obtained from blood. V is TRBV19 and J is TRBJ1-1; D call uncertain. The CDR3 region has the DNA TGTGCCAGCAGCCCAGACCCGACTGCACCTGTGAACACTGAAGCTTTCTTT. Protein product: CASSPDPTAPVNTEAFF.